Listed below are T cell receptor beta chains from one sample, sequenced in a study of regulatory T cells in long-lasting Graves disease. From the multiplex PCR reads, TCRdb called clonotypes with MiXCR, one entry per CDR3 protein. The sample shows about 450,000 distinct CDR3 sequences, around 24% of them seen only once. Material: peripheral blood mononuclear cells (PBMCs), obtained when the disease was refractory, from a patient treated with antithyroid drugs. These receptors all stem from a female donor with Graves disease. Both conserved end residues are part of each CDR3. A D gene is named only where the DNA matches it firmly. Only part of the rows carry a size: once, few, many, or a class if the clone is expanded.

d_gene: TRBD1
abundance: -
j_gene: TRBJ1-2
v_gene: TRBV29-1
CDR3nt: TGCAGCGTACCCGACAGGGCCTATGGCTACACCTTC
CDR3aa: CSVPDRAYGYTF

d_gene: -
abundance: -
j_gene: TRBJ1-6
v_gene: TRBV5-1
CDR3nt: TGCGCCAGCAGCCCTGCGGCACTACCCAATTCACCCCTCCACTTT
CDR3aa: CASSPAALPNSPLHF

d_gene: TRBD1
abundance: many
j_gene: TRBJ1-5
v_gene: TRBV30
CDR3nt: TGTGCCTGGAGGACAGGGGGAGATCAGCCCCAGCATTTT
CDR3aa: CAWRTGGDQPQHF

d_gene: TRBD1
abundance: -
j_gene: TRBJ1-6
v_gene: TRBV20-1
CDR3nt: TGCAGTGCTCCACAGGGGCGCCAGTCGGGTTCACCCCTCCACTTT
CDR3aa: CSAPQGRQSGSPLHF

d_gene: -
abundance: -
j_gene: TRBJ1-5
v_gene: TRBV19
CDR3nt: TGTGCCAGTAGTATTCTCCAGGGCGATGGCAATCAGCCCCAGCATTTT
CDR3aa: CASSILQGDGNQPQHF

d_gene: -
abundance: -
j_gene: TRBJ1-3
v_gene: TRBV28
CDR3nt: TGTGCCAGCAGTTTGGGCCGGGCGGGGTCATCCACCATATATTTT
CDR3aa: CASSLGRAGSSTIYF

d_gene: -
abundance: -
j_gene: TRBJ1-5
v_gene: TRBV2
CDR3nt: TGTGCCAGCAGTGAGGGGCTAGCCGCTTTGTCAGCCCAGCATTTT
CDR3aa: CASSEGLAALSAQHF

d_gene: -
abundance: many
j_gene: TRBJ2-7
v_gene: TRBV5-1
CDR3nt: TGCGCCAGCAGGCGAGACCTCTCCTACGAGCAGTACTTC
CDR3aa: CASRRDLSYEQYF

d_gene: TRBD2
abundance: -
j_gene: TRBJ2-5
v_gene: TRBV20-1
CDR3nt: TGCAGTGCTAAGCTAGCGGGAACCCAAGAGACCCAGTACTTC
CDR3aa: CSAKLAGTQETQYF

d_gene: TRBD1
abundance: once
j_gene: TRBJ1-5
v_gene: TRBV11-2
CDR3nt: TGTGCCAGCAGCCGGACAGGGGTCGGGCCCCAGCATTTT
CDR3aa: CASSRTGVGPQHF

d_gene: -
abundance: many
j_gene: TRBJ2-7
v_gene: TRBV9
CDR3nt: TGTGCCAGCAGCGTGGGCTTGGCCACCTACGAGCAGTACTTC
CDR3aa: CASSVGLATYEQYF

d_gene: -
abundance: -
j_gene: TRBJ1-6
v_gene: TRBV20-1
CDR3nt: TGCAGTGCTAGAGATTTTGCAGGGAGCACTTCACCCCTCCACTTT
CDR3aa: CSARDFAGSTSPLHF

d_gene: TRBD1
abundance: few
j_gene: TRBJ2-2
v_gene: TRBV10-3
CDR3nt: TGTGCCACGGGACAGGGAGAGACCGGGGAGCTGTTTTTT
CDR3aa: CATGQGETGELFF

d_gene: TRBD1
abundance: -
j_gene: TRBJ1-2
v_gene: TRBV20-1
CDR3nt: TGCAGTGCGAGAAAACAGGGGAACTATGGCTACACCTTC
CDR3aa: CSARKQGNYGYTF

d_gene: TRBD1
abundance: -
j_gene: TRBJ2-5
v_gene: TRBV15
CDR3nt: TGTGCCACTAGCCGCGACAGGGGTGGAGAGGCCCAGTACTTC
CDR3aa: CATSRDRGGEAQYF

d_gene: -
abundance: -
j_gene: TRBJ2-2
v_gene: TRBV7-6
CDR3nt: TGTGCCAGCAGCCCTCACGGGTACCGGAGCACCGGGGAGCTGTTTTTT
CDR3aa: CASSPHGYRSTGELFF